The rows below give T cell receptor beta chains drawn from one sample of a study of metastatic and nonmetastatic thyroid tumors. With MiXCR, TCRdb reprocessed the PCR reads. The sample consists of about 47,000 clones, around a quarter of them appearing once. Sequencing was performed on blood. The receptors shown here come from a male donor with papillary thyroid cancer or a benign thyroid nodule (not recorded which). Some clones in this sample may be carry-over from other donors' samples. Both conserved end residues are part of each CDR3. A D gene is named only where the DNA matches it firmly. Size is stated for part of the rows, as once, few or many counts, or as a class when the clone is expanded.

clone size | J gene | V gene | D gene | CDR3 DNA | CDR3 protein
many | TRBJ1-1 | TRBV6-1 | - | TGTGCCAGCTGGGGGGGATGGAACACTGAAGCTTTCTTT | CASWGGWNTEAFF
- | TRBJ1-5 | TRBV15 | TRBD1 | TGTGCCACCAGCCCCCGACGGACAGGTAATCAGCCCCAGCATTTT | CATSPRRTGNQPQHF
many | TRBJ2-7 | TRBV3-1 | TRBD2 | TGTGCCAGCAGCTCCATCGAGCAGGGACAGAGAGGACTAGCGGGATCCTACGAGCAGTACTTC | CASSSIEQGQRGLAGSYEQYF
- | TRBJ2-2 | TRBV6-1 | - | TGTGCCAGCAGCGACAGTCGAAACACCGGGGAGCTGTTTTTT | CASSDSRNTGELFF
few | TRBJ2-3 | TRBV6-2/TRBV6-3 | - | TGTGCCAGCAGCTCTACACTAGGTCAGGGGAGCACAGATACGCAGTATTTT | CASSSTLGQGSTDTQYF
many | TRBJ2-3 | TRBV18 | - | TGTGCCAGCTCACCGACAAACACAGATACGCAGTATTTT | CASSPTNTDTQYF
few | TRBJ1-1 | TRBV27 | TRBD1 | TGTGCCAGCAGCCCGACAGGGGAGACTGAAGCTTTCTTT | CASSPTGETEAFF
- | TRBJ2-3 | TRBV14 | TRBD1 | TGTGCCAGCAGCCAACCCCCCGGACAGGGGACCACAGATACGCAGTATTTT | CASSQPPGQGTTDTQYF
- | TRBJ2-7 | TRBV5-1 | - | TGCGCCAGCAGCTTGGCGCCGACAGTGTCCTACGAGCAGTACTTC | CASSLAPTVSYEQYF
many | TRBJ2-5 | TRBV14 | - | TGTGCCAGCAGCCAAGATGGCCTTACGCAAGAGACCCAGTACTTC | CASSQDGLTQETQYF
- | TRBJ2-7 | TRBV24-1 | - | TGTGCCACCAGTGATCCACAGGGCAGATACGAGCAGTACTTC | CATSDPQGRYEQYF
few | TRBJ2-7 | TRBV5-1 | TRBD2 | TGCGCCAGCAGCTTGTGGGCTAGCGGGAGTAGCTCCTACGAGCAGTACTTC | CASSLWASGSSSYEQYF
many | TRBJ2-3 | TRBV30 | TRBD2 | TGTGCCAGGCCTCTAGCGGGAGCCTTTCTAGATACGCAGTATTTT | CARPLAGAFLDTQYF
- | TRBJ2-1 | TRBV20-1 | TRBD2 | TGCAGTGCTATATATAACCTTAGCGGGAGGCTCAATGAGCAGTTCTTC | CSAIYNLSGRLNEQFF
- | TRBJ1-5 | TRBV28 | - | TGTACCAGCAGCTGGACGTCGGGTAGGCAGCCCCAGCATTTT | CTSSWTSGRQPQHF
many | TRBJ1-1 | TRBV7-8 | - | TGTGCCAGCAGCTTAGGGGTCAGGGGAGTCACTGAAGCTTTCTTT | CASSLGVRGVTEAFF
many | TRBJ1-6 | TRBV6-1 | - | TGTGCCAGCACCCTAGACAGCTCCTATAATTCACCCCTCCACTTT | CASTLDSSYNSPLHF
many | TRBJ2-7 | TRBV20-1 | TRBD2 | TGCAGTGCTAGAGATCAGGATAGCGGGAGAGAGCAGTACTTC | CSARDQDSGREQYF
many | TRBJ2-1 | TRBV20-1 | TRBD2 | TGCAGTGCTAGAGATCTAGGGACTAGCAAAGAGCAGTTCTTC | CSARDLGTSKEQFF
- | TRBJ1-2 | TRBV5-1 | TRBD1 | TGCGCCAGCGGACAGGGCTATGGCTACACCTTC | CASGQGYGYTF
- | TRBJ1-4 | TRBV7-2 | - | TGTGCCAGCAGCTTGGTAGGGTTGGGAGCAACTAATGAAAAACTGTTTTTT | CASSLVGLGATNEKLFF
many | TRBJ2-5 | TRBV11-2 | TRBD1 | TGTGCCAGCAGCCCAAGGACAGGGGGAGAGACCCAGTACTTC | CASSPRTGGETQYF
- | TRBJ1-2 | TRBV30 | TRBD1 | TGTGCCTGCAATCGTCAGGGGGATGGCTACACCTTC | CACNRQGDGYTF
medium-sized | TRBJ2-7 | TRBV27 | - | TGTGCCAGCACCGGGCAGAATTCCTACGAGCAGTACTTC | CASTGQNSYEQYF
- | TRBJ2-7 | TRBV30 | - | TGTGCCTGGAGCGTCTCCTACGAGCAGTACTTC | CAWSVSYEQYF
- | TRBJ2-1 | TRBV5-1 | - | TGCGCCAGCAGCCTCTGGACATGGGTCAATGAGCAGTTCTTC | CASSLWTWVNEQFF
few | TRBJ2-7 | TRBV6-1 | - | TGTGCCATCTCCTCGGGAGCCAGTGGTTACGAGCAGTACTTC | CAISSGASGYEQYF
- | TRBJ2-1 | TRBV11-1 | TRBD2 | TGTGCCAGCAGCTCTGATACTAGCGTGATAAGGGATGAGCAGTTCTTC | CASSSDTSVIRDEQFF
many | TRBJ2-1 | TRBV12-3/TRBV12-4 | - | TGTGCCAGCAGTTTATCGGGCAGGGGCTCCTACAATGAGCAGTTCTTC | CASSLSGRGSYNEQFF
- | TRBJ1-1 | TRBV18 | - | TGTGCCAGCTCACCCGACCAGGGTATTGGGACTGAAGCTTTCTTT | CASSPDQGIGTEAFF
many | TRBJ2-7 | TRBV9 | - | TGTGCCAGCAGCCCTGGCCGACTCGCGACGGAGTCCTACGAGCAGTACTTC | CASSPGRLATESYEQYF
few | TRBJ2-1 | TRBV27 | - | TGTGCCAGCAGTAACCTTAGGGATGAGCAGTTCTTC | CASSNLRDEQFF
- | TRBJ1-5 | TRBV6-1 | TRBD1 | TGTGCCAGCAGTGAAGGGGGACAGTTGTATCAGCCCCAGCATTTT | CASSEGGQLYQPQHF
- | TRBJ2-7 | TRBV11-2 | TRBD2 | TGTGCCAGCAGCCGGGGAGGAGGACTAGCGGAACTATACGAGCAGTACTTC | CASSRGGGLAELYEQYF
- | TRBJ2-2 | TRBV12-3/TRBV12-4 | - | TGTGCCAGCAGTTTGACCCGGCCCGGGGAGCTGTTTTTT | CASSLTRPGELFF
many | TRBJ2-2 | TRBV11-2 | TRBD2 | TGTGCCAGCAGCTTACGGATCGCGGGAGGAAGGATCGGGGAGCTGTTTTTT | CASSLRIAGGRIGELFF
- | TRBJ1-4 | TRBV27 | - | TGTGCCAGACGGGCACCTCGGGGTGAAAAACTGTTTTTT | CARRAPRGEKLFF
many | TRBJ1-2 | TRBV11-2 | - | TGTGCCAGCAGCTTAGGGGCGAGGTATGGCTACACCTTC | CASSLGARYGYTF
few | TRBJ1-1 | TRBV12-3/TRBV12-4 | - | TGTGCCAGCAGTTTAGGACAGAAGAACACTGAAGCTTTCTTT | CASSLGQKNTEAFF
- | TRBJ2-3 | TRBV7-3 | TRBD2 | TGTGCCAGCAGCTTGACTAGCGGGATAGAAGATACGCAGTATTTT | CASSLTSGIEDTQYF
few | TRBJ2-2 | TRBV11-2 | TRBD2 | TGTGCCAGCAGCTTAGATCTAACTAGCGGGAGCCCCGGGGAGCTGTTTTTT | CASSLDLTSGSPGELFF
- | TRBJ1-2 | TRBV28 | TRBD1 | TGTGCCAGCAGGCGCGGGACAGAGTATGGCTACACCTTC | CASRRGTEYGYTF
many | TRBJ2-3 | TRBV10-3 | - | TGTGCCATCCGGACCCCTACTGGCACAGATACGCAGTATTTT | CAIRTPTGTDTQYF
medium-sized | TRBJ1-1 | TRBV6-1 | - | TGTGCCAGCAGTCCATCACACAACATGAACACTGAAGCTTTCTTT | CASSPSHNMNTEAFF
medium-sized | TRBJ1-2 | TRBV2 | - | TGTGCCAGCAGTGAACGGCAGTTAACCAACTATGGCTACACCTTC | CASSERQLTNYGYTF